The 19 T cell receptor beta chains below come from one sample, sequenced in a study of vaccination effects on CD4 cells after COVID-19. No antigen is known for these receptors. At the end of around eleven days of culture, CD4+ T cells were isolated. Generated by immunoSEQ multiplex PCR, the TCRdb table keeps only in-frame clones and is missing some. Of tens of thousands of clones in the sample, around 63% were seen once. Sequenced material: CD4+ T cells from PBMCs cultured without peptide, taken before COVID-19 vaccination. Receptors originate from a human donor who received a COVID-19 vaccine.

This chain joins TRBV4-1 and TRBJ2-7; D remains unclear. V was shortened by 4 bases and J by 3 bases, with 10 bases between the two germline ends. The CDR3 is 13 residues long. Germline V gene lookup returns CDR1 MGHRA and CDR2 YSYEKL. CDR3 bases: TGCGCCAGCAGCCTGGGGATGGACTACGAGCAGTACTTC. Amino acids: CASSLGMDYEQYF.

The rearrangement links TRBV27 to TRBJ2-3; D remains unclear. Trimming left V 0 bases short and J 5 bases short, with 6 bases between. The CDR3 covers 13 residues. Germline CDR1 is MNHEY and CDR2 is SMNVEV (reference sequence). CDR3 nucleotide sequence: TGTGCCAGCAGTTTATCTCCCGGAGATACGCAGTATTTT. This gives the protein CASSLSPGDTQYF.

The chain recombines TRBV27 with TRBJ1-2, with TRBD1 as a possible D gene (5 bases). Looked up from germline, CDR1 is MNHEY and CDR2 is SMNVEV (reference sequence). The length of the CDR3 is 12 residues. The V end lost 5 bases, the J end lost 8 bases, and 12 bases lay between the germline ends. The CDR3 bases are TGTGCCAGCAGTGGCAGGGTTACGGGCTACACCTTC. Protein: CASSGRVTGYTF.

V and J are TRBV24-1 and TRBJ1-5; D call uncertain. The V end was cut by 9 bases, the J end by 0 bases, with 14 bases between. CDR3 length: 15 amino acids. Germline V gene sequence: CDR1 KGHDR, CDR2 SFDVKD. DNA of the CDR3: TGTGCCACCGTTTACGTGGGCTATAGCAATCAGCCCCAGCATTTT. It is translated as CATVYVGYSNQPQHF.

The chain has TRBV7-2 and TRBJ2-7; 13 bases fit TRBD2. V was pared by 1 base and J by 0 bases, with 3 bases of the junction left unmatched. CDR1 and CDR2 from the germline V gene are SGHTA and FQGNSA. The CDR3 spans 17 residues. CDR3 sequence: CASSLEGTSGISYEQYF. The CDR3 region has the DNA TGTGCCAGCAGCTTAGAAGGGACTAGCGGGATCTCCTACGAGCAGTACTTC.

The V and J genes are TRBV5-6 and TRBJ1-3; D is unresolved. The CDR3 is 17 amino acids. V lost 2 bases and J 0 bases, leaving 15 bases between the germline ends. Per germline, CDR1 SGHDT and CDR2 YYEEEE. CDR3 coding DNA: TGTGCCAGCAGCTTTTTGTTTCGACCCGACTCTGGAAACACCATATATTTT. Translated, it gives CASSFLFRPDSGNTIYF.

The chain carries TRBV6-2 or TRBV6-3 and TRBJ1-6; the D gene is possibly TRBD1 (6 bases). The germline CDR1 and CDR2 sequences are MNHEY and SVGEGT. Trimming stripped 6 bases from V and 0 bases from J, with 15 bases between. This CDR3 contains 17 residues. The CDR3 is CASSRQDPISYNSPLHF. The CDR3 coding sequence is TGTGCCAGCAGCCGACAGGACCCTATCTCCTATAATTCACCCCTCCACTTT.

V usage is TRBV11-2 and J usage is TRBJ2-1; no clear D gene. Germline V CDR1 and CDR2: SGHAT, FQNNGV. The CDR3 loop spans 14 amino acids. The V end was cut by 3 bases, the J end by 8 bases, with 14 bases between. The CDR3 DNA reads TGTGCCAGCAGCTTCCGGATTTCAATAGATGAGCAGTTCTTC. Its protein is CASSFRISIDEQFF.

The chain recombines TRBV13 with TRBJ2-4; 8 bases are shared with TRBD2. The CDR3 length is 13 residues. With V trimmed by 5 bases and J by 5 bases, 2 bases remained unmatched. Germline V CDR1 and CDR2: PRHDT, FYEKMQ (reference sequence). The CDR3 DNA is TGTGCCAGCAGCCCGGGAGGGGAAAACATTCAGTACTTC. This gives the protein CASSPGGENIQYF. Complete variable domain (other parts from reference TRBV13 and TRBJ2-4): AAGVIQSPRHLIKEKRETATLKCYPIPRHDTVYWYQQGPGQDPQFLISFYEKMQSDKGSIPDRFSAQQFSDYHSELNMSSLELGDSALYFCASSPGGENIQYFGAGTRLSVL.

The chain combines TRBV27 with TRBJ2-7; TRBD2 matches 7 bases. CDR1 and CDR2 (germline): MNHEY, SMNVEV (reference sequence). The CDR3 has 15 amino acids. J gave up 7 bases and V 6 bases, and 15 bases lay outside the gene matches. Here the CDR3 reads CASSPKPGGMGEQYF. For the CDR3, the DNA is TGTGCCAGCAGCCCTAAGCCGGGAGGAATGGGGGAGCAGTACTTC.

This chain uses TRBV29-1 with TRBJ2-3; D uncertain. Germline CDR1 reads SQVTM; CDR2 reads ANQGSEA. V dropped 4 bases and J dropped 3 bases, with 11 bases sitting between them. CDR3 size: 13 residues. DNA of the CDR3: TGCAGCGTTGCTGCCCAGGCAACAGATACGCAGTATTTT. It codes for CSVAAQATDTQYF.

The CDR3 spells CASSFGTGSLYGYTF. The DNA of the CDR3 is TGTGCCAGCAGCTTTGGAACGGGAAGCCTCTATGGCTACACCTTC. This chain uses TRBV5-6 with TRBJ1-2, with unresolved D. Germline V gives CDR1 SGHDT, CDR2 YYEEEE. V lost 2 bases to trimming and J lost 4 bases, with 15 bases between them. The CDR3 contains 15 residues.

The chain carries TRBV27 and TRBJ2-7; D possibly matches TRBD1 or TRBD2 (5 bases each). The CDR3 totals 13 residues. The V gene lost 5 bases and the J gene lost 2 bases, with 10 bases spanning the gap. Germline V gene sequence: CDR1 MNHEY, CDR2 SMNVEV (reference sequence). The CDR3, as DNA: TGTGCCAGCAGTCCGGGGCCCCCCTACGAGCAGTACTTC. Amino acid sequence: CASSPGPPYEQYF.

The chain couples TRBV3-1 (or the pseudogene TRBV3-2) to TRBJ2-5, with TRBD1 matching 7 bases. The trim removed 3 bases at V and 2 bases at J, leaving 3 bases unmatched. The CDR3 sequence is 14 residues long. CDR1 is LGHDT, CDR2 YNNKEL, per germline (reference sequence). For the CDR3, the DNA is TGTGCCAGCAGCCAGAGGACAGGACAAGAGACCCAGTACTTC. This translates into CASSQRTGQETQYF.

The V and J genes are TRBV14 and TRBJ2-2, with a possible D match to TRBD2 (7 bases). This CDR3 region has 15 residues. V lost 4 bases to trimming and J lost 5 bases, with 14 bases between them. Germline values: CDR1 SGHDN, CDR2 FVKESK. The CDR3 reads CASSPWGGVTGELFF. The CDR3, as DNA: TGTGCCAGCAGCCCCTGGGGGGGCGTTACCGGGGAGCTGTTTTTT.

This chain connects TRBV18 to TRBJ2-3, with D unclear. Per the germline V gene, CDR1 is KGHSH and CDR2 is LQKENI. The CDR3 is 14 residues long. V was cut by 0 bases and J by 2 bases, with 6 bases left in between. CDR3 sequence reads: CASSPPMTTDTQYF. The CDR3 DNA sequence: TGTGCCAGCTCACCACCGATGACCACAGATACGCAGTATTTT.

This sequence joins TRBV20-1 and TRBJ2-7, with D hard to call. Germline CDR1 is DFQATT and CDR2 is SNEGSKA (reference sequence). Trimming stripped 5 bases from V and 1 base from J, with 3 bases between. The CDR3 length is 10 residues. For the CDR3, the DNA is TGCAGTGCTCTATCCTACGAGCAGTACTTC. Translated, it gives CSALSYEQYF.

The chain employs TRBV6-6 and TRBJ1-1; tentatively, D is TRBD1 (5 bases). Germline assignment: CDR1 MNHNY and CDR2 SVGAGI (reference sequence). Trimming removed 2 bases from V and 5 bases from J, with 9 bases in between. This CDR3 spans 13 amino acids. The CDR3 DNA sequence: TGTGCCAGCAGTTACGGGGGTCCGACTGAAGCTTTCTTT. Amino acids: CASSYGGPTEAFF.

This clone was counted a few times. The CDR3 DNA sequence: TGTGCCAGTAGTATAGGAGGGAGCTCTGGAAACACCATATATTTT. This translates into CASSIGGSSGNTIYF. The chain uses TRBV19 and TRBJ1-3, with D unclear. Trimming stripped 1 base from V and 0 bases from J, with 7 bases between. Looked up from germline, CDR1 is LNHDA and CDR2 is SQIVND (reference sequence). The CDR3 sequence is 15 residues long.